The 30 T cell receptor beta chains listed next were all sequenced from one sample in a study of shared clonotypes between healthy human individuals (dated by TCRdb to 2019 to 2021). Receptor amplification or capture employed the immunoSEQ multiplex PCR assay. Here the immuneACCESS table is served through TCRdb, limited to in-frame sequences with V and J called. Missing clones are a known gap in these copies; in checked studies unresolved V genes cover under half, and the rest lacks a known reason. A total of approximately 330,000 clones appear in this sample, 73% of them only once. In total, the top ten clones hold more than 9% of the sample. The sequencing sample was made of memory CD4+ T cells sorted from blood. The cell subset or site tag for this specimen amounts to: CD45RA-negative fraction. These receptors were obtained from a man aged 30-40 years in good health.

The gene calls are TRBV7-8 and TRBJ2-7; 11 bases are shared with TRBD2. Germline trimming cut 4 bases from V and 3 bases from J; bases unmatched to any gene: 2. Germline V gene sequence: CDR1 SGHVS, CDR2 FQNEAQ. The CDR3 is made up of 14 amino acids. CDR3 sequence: CASSSSGRIYEQYF. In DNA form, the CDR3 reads TGTGCCAGCAGCTCTAGCGGGAGGATCTACGAGCAGTACTTC.

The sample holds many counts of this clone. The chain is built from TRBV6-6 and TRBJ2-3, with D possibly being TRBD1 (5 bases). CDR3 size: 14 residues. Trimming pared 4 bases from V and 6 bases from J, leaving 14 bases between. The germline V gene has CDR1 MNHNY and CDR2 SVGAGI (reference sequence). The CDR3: CASSSIIAGDTQYF. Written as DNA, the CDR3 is TGTGCCAGCAGTTCCATAATCGCAGGGGATACGCAGTATTTT.

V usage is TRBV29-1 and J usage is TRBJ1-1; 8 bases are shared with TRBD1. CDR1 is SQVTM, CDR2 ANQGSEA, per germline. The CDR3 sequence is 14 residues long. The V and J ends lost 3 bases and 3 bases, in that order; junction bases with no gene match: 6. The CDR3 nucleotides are TGCAGCGTTGAGGCAGGGGGCGCAGACACTGAAGCTTTCTTT. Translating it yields CSVEAGGADTEAFF. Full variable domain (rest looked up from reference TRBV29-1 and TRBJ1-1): SAVISQKPSRDICQRGTSLTIQCQVDSQVTMMFWYRQQPGQSLTLIATANQGSEATYESGFVIDKFPISRPNLTFSTLTVSNMSPEDSSIYLCSVEAGGADTEAFFGQGTRLTVV.

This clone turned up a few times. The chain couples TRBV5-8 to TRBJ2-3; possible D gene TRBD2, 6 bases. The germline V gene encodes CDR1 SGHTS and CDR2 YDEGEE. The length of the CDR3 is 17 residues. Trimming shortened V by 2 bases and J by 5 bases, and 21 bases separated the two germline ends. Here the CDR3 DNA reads TGTGCCAGCAGCTTCGGAATGGGGGGAACAGGAGTAGATACGCAGTATTTT. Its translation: CASSFGMGGTGVDTQYF.

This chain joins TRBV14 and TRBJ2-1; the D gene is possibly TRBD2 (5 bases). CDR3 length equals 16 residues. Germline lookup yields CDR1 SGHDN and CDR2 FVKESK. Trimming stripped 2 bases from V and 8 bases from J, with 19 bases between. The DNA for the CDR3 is TGTGCCAGCAGCCAACACGAAAGGAGGAAGGGCGATGAGCAGTTCTTC. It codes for CASSQHERRKGDEQFF.

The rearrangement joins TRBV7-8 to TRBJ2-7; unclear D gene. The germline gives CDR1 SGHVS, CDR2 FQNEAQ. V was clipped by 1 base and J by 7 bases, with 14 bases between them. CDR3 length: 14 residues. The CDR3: CASSLEFSLGEQYF. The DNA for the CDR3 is TGTGCCAGCAGCTTAGAGTTCTCTCTTGGTGAGCAGTACTTC. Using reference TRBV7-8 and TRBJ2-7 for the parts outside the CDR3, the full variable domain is GAGVSQSPRYKVAKRGQDVALRCDPISGHVSLFWYQQALGQGPEFLTYFQNEAQLDKSGLPSDRFFAERPEGSVSTLKIQRTQQEDSAVYLCASSLEFSLGEQYFGPGTRLTVT.

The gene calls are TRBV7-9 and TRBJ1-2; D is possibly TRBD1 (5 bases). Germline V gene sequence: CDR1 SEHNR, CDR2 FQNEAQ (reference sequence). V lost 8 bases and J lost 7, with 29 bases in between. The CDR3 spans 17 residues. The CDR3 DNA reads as TGTGCCAGCGTACCTTTGGCCGACCGCGCTGGGACCGGTGGCTACACCTTC. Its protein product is CASVPLADRAGTGGYTF.

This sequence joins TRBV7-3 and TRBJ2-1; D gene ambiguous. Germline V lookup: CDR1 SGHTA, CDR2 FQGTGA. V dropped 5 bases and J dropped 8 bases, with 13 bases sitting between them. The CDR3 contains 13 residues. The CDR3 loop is CASSPSLHDEQFF. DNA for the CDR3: TGTGCCAGCAGCCCCAGCCTACACGATGAGCAGTTCTTC.

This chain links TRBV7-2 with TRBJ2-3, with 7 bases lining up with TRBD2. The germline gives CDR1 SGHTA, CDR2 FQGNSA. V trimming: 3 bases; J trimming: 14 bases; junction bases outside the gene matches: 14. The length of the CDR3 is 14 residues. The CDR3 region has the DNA TGTGCCAGCAGCTTTGGTCGTAGCGGGCTCCGTGCGTATTTT. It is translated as CASSFGRSGLRAYF.

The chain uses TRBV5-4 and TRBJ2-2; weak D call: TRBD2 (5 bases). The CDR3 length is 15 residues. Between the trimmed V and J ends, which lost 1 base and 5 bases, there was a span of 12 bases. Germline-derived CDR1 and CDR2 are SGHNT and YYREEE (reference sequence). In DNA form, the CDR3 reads TGTGCCAGCAGCTTGCGTAAGGGCGGGACCGGGGAGCTGTTTTTT. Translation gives CASSLRKGGTGELFF.

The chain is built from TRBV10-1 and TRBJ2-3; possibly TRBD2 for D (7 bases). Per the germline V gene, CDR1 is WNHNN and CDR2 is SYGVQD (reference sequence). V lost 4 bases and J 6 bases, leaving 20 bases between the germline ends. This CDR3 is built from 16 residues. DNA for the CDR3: TGCGCCAGCAGTGCCCAGGGGAGGGGCTCAGGGGATACGCAGTATTTT. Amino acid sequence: CASSAQGRGSGDTQYF.

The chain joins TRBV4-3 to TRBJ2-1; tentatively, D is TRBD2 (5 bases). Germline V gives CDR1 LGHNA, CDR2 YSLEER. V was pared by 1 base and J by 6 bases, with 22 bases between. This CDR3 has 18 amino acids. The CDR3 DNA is TGCGCCAGCAGCCAAGGACCCTATGGCCAAGCCGCGGGCAATGAGCAGTTCTTC. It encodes CASSQGPYGQAAGNEQFF.

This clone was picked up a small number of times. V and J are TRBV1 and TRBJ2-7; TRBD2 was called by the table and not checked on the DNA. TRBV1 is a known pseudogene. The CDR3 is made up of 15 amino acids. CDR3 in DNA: TGCACCAGCAGCCAAGTTATAGCGGGGGATTACGAGCAGTACTTC. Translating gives CTSSQVIAGDYEQYF.

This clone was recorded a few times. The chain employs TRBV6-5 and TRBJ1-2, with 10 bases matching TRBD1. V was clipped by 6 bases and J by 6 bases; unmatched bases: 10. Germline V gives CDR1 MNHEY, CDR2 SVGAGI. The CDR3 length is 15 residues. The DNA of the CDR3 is TGTGCCAGCAGCGACCGGGACAGGGGATTGGATGGCTACACCTTC. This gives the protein CASSDRDRGLDGYTF.

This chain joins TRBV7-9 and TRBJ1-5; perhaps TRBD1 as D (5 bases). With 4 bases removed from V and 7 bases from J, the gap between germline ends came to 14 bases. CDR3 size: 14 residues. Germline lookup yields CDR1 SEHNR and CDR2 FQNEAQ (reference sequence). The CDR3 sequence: CASSSSAGSQPQHF. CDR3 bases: TGTGCCAGCAGCTCGTCGGCAGGGAGCCAGCCCCAGCATTTT. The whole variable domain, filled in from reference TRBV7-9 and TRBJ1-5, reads DTGVSQNPRHKITKRGQNVTFRCDPISEHNRLYWYRQTLGQGPEFLTYFQNEAQLEKSRLLSDRFSAERPKGSFSTLEIQRTEQGDSAMYLCASSSSAGSQPQHFGDGTRLSIL.

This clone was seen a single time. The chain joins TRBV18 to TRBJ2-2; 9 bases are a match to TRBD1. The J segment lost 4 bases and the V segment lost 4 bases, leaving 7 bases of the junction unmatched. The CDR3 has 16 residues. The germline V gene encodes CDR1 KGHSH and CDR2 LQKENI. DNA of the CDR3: TGTGCCAGCTCACGGAACAGGGGGCAAGTCACCGGGGAGCTGTTTTTT. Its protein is CASSRNRGQVTGELFF.

The CDR3 reads CASSRTGQEYGYTF. The CDR3 nucleotides are TGCGCCAGCAGCCGAACGGGACAAGAATATGGCTACACCTTC. The chain couples TRBV4-3 to TRBJ1-2; D might be TRBD1 (6 bases). This CDR3 region has 14 residues. Trimming removed 4 bases from V and 5 bases from J, with 14 bases in between. Germline CDR1 LGHNA, CDR2 YSLEER.

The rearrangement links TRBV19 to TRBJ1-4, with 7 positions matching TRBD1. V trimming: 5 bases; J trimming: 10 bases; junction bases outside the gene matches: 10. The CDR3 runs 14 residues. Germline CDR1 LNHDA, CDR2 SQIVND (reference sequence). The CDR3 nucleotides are TGTGCCAGTAGTGACACCGGGACAGTGGGAAAACTGTTTTTT. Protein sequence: CASSDTGTVGKLFF. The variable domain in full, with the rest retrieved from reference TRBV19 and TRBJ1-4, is DGGITQSPKYLFRKEGQNVTLSCEQNLNHDAMYWYRQDPGQGLRLIYYSQIVNDFQKGDIAEGYSVSREKKESFPLTVTSAQKNPTAFYLCASSDTGTVGKLFFGSGTQLSVL.

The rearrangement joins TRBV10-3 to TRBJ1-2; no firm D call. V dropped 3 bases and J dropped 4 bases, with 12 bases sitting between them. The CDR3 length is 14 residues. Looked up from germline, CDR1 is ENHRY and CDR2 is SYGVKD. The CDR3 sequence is CAISDGVSGYGYTF. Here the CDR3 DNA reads TGTGCCATCAGTGATGGGGTATCTGGCTATGGCTACACCTTC.

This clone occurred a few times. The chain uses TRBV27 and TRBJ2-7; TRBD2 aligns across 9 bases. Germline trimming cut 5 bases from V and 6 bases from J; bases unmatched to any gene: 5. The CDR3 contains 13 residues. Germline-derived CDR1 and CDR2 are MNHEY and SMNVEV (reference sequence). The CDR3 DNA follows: TGTGCCAGCAGTAGAAAAGCGGGGGGCGAGCAGTACTTC. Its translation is CASSRKAGGEQYF.

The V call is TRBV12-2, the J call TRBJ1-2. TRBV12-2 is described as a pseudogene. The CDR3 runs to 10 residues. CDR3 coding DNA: TGTGCAAGTCGCTTATCTTTCGGAGACTTC. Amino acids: CASRLSFGDF.

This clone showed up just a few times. CDR3 sequence (DNA): TGCGCCAGCCGGGACAACAATCAGCCCCAGCATTTT. Translated, it gives CASRDNNQPQHF. V and J are TRBV10-2 and TRBJ1-5; possible D gene TRBD1, 6 bases. This CDR3 is 12 amino acids long. Per the germline V gene, CDR1 is WSHSY and CDR2 is SAAADI. The V end was cut by 8 bases, the J end by 3 bases, with 8 bases between.

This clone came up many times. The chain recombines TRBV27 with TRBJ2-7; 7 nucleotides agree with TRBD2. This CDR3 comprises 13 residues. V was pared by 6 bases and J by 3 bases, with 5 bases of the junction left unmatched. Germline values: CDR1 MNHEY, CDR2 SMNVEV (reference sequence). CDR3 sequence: CASRKGLGYEQYF. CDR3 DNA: TGTGCCAGCAGGAAAGGACTAGGCTACGAGCAGTACTTC.

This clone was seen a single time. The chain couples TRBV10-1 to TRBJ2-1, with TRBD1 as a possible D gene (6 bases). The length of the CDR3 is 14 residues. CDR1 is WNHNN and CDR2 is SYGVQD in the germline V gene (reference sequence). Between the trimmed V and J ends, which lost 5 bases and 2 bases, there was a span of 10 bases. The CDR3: CASSRAGAYNEQFF. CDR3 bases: TGCGCCAGCAGTAGGGCAGGGGCCTACAATGAGCAGTTCTTC.

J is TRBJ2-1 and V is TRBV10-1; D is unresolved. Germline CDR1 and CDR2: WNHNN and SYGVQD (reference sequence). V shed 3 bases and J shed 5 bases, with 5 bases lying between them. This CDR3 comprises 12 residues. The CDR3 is CASSESHNEQFF. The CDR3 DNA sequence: TGCGCCAGCAGTGAATCACACAATGAGCAGTTCTTC.

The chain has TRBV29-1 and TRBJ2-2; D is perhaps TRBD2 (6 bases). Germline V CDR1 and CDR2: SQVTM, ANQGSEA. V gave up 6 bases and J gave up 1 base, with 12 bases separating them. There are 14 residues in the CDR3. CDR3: CSVSTSLNTGELFF. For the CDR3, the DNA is TGCAGCGTCTCAACTAGCCTGAACACCGGGGAGCTGTTTTTT.

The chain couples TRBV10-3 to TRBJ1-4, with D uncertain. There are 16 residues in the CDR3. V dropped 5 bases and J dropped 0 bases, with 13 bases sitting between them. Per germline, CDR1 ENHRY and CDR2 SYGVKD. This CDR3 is CAISRGPLATNEKLFF. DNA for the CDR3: TGTGCCATCAGTCGCGGACCCCTAGCAACTAATGAAAAACTGTTTTTT.

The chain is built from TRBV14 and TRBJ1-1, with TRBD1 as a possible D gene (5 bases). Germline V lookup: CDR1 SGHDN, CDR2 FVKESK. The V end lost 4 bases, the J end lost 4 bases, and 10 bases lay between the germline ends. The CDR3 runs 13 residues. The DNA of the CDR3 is TGTGCCAGCAGCCCCCTCGGGGGCACTGAAGCTTTCTTT. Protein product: CASSPLGGTEAFF.

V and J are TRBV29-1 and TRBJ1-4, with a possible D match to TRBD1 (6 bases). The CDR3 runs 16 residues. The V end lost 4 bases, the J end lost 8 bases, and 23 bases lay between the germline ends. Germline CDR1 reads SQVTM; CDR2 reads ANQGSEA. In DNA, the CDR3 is TGCAGCGTTGGTGAGCCCAGGGGAGGGTTGGACGAAAAACTGTTTTTT. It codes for CSVGEPRGGLDEKLFF.

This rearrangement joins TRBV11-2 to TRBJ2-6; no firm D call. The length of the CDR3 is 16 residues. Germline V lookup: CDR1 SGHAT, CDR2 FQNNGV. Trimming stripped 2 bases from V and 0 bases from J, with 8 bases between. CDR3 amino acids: CASSLSMGSGANVLTF. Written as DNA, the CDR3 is TGTGCCAGCAGCTTATCCATGGGCTCTGGGGCCAACGTCCTGACTTTC.